This T cell receptor (beta chain) appears in the sequencing data of a study of response to subunit inactivated influenza vaccine. This CDR3 region has 16 residues. Germline-derived CDR1 and CDR2 are SGHDT and YYEEEE. V dropped 0 bases and J dropped 0 bases, with 13 bases sitting between them. This clonotype was observed a handful of times. What it binds is unknown. TCRdb processed the RT-PCR reads anew with MiXCR; each CDR3 protein has one entry. This repertoire shows 700,000 to 800,000 distinct CDR3 sequences, around 20% found once; its top ten account for approximately 10%. Broader study findings: Authors proposed each seasonal influenza vaccination draws in few new T cells.

This chain joins TRBV5-6 and TRBJ2-7; maybe TRBD2 (6 bases). The source was PBMCs from blood, collected around 5 days after vaccination. The receptor was isolated from a man between 50 and 59 years old who received an inactivated influenza vaccine. The CDR3 region is CASSLVASDYSYEQYF. CDR3 nucleotides: TGTGCCAGCAGCTTGGTGGCTAGCGACTACTCCTACGAGCAGTACTTC.